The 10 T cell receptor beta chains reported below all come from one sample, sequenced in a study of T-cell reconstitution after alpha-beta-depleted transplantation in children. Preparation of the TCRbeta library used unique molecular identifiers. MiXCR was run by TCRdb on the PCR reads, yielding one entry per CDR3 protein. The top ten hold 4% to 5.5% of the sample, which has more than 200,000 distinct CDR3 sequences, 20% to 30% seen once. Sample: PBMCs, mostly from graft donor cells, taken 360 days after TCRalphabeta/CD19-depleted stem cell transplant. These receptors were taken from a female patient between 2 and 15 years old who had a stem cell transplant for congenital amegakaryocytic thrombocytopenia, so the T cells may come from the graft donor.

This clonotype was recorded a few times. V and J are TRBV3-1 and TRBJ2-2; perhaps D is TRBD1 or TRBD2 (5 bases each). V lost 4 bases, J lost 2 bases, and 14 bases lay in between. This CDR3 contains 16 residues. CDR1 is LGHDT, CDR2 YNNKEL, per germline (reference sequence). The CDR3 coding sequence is TGTGCCAGCAGCCTAGGGACGATCACTAACACCGGGGAGCTGTTTTTT. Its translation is CASSLGTITNTGELFF.

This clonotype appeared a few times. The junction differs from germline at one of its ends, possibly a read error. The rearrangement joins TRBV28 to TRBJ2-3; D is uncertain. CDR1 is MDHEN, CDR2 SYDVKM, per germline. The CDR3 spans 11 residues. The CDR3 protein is CASDLWVQAGF. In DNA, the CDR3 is TGTGCCAGCGACCTATGGGTGCAGGCCGGTTTT.

The chain's CDR3 is CASSLGDHEAFF. The CDR3 DNA reads TGTGCCAGCAGCTTAGGGGATCACGAAGCTTTCTTT. The rearrangement links TRBV7-2 to TRBJ1-1; D gene uncertain. With 1 base removed from V and 8 bases from J, the gap between germline ends came to 8 bases. In germline, CDR1 is SGHTA, CDR2 FQGNSA. This CDR3 spans 12 amino acids.

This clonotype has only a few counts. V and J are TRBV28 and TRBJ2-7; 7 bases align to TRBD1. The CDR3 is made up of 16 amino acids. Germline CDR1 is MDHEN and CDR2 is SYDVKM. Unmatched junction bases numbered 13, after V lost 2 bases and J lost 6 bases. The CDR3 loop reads CASSLTFGTAWLEQYF. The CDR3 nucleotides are TGTGCCAGCAGTTTAACTTTCGGGACAGCGTGGCTCGAGCAGTACTTC. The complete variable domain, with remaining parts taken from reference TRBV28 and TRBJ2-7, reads DVKVTQSSRYLVKRTGEKVFLECVQDMDHENMFWYRQDPGLGLRLIYFSYDVKMKEKGDIPEGYSVSREKKERFSLILESASTNQTSMYLCASSLTFGTAWLEQYFGPGTRLTVT.

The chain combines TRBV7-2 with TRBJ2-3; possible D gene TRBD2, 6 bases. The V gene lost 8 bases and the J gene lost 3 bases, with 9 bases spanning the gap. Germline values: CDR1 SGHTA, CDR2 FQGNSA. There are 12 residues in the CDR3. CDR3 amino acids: CASEAGTDTQYF. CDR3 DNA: TGTGCCAGCGAGGCGGGGACAGATACGCAGTATTTT.

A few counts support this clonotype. The CDR3 region has the DNA TGCAGTGCTAGACTTACAGGGGAGAAACTGTTTTTT. Residues: CSARLTGEKLFF. The rearrangement links TRBV20-1 to TRBJ1-4, with 7 positions matching TRBD1. The CDR3 spans 12 residues. J was trimmed by 11 bases and V by 2 bases; bases with no gene match: 5. CDR1 DFQATT and CDR2 SNEGSKA come from the germline V gene (reference sequence).

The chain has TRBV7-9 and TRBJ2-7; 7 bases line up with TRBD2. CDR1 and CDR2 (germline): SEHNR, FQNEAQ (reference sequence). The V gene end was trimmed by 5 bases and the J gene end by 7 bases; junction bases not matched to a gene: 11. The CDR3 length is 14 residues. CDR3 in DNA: TGTGCCAGCAGCCATCGGGACGGGGGGAGGGAGCAGTACTTC. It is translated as CASSHRDGGREQYF.

CDR3 DNA: TGCAGCGTTGACCTTGGACTAGCGGGAGGCTACGAGCAGTACTTC. Its translation: CSVDLGLAGGYEQYF. V gene TRBV29-1 combines with J gene TRBJ2-7; 14 nucleotides match TRBD2. V lost 3 bases to trimming and J lost 3 bases; unmatched junction nucleotides: 4. The CDR3 has 15 amino acids. Germline CDR1 SQVTM, CDR2 ANQGSEA.

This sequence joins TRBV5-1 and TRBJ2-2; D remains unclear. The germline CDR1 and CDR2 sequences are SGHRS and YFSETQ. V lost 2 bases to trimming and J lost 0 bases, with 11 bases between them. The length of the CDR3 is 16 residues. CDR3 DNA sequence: TGCGCCAGCAGCTTTAGCATAAGCGCGAACACCGGGGAGCTGTTTTTT. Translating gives CASSFSISANTGELFF.

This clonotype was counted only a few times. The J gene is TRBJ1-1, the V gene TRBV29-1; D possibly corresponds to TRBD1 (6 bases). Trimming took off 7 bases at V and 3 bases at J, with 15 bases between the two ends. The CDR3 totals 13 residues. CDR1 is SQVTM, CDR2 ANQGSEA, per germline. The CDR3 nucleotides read TGCAGCGGGGCTACAGGGTGGGACACTGAAGCTTTCTTT. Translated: CSGATGWDTEAFF.